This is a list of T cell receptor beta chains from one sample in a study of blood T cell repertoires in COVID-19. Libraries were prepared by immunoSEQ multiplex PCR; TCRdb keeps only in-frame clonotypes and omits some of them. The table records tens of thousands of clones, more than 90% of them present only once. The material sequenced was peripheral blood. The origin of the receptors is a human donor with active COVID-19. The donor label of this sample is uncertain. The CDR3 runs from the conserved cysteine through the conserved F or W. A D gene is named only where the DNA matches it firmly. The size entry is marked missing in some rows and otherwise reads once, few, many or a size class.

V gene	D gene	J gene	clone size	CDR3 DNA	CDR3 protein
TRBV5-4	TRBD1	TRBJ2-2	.	TGTGCCAGCAGTCAGGGGGCTGCGAACACCGGGGAGCTGTTTTTT	CASSQGAANTGELFF
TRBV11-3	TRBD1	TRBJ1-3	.	TGTGCCAGCAGCAAGGGGGGACAGGACTCTGGAAACACCATATATTTT	CASSKGGQDSGNTIYF
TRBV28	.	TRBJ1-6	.	TGTGCCAGCGATGTCTCCTCGCCTGAGTCACCCCTCCACTTT	CASDVSSPESPLHF
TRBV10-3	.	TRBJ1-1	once	TGTGCCATCACTAAGGAGGGGAACACTGAAGCTTTCTTT	CAITKEGNTEAFF
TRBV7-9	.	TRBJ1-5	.	TGTGCCAGCAGCCCAGCCTCAGGGAATCAGCCCCAGCATTTT	CASSPASGNQPQHF
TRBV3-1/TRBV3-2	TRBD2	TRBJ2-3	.	TGTGCCAGCAGCCCCTTACCGGGACTACAACCAGATACGCAGTATTTT	CASSPLPGLQPDTQYF
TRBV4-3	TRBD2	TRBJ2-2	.	TGCGCCAGCAGCCAAGCCCCAGCGGGAGACACCGGGGAGCTGTTTTTT	CASSQAPAGDTGELFF
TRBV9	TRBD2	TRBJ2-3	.	TGTGCCAGCAGCGTAGCTACCCTAGCGGGAGGGGCAGATACGCAGTATTTT	CASSVATLAGGADTQYF
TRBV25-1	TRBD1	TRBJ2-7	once	TGTGCCAGCACTCCGACAGGGGGATCCTACGAGCAGTACTTC	CASTPTGGSYEQYF
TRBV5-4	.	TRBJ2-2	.	TGTGCCAGCAGCCTCCGGGACAACTACGGGGAGCTGTTTTTT	CASSLRDNYGELFF
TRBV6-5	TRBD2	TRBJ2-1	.	TGTGCCAGCAGAACTAGCGGGAGTCGCAATGAGCAGTTCTTC	CASRTSGSRNEQFF
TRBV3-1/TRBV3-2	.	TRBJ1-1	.	TGTGCCAGCAGCCAACTGCGTAACACTGAAGCTTTCTTT	CASSQLRNTEAFF
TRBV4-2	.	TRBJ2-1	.	TGTGCCAGCAGCCAAGATCCTGACTCAATTAATGAGCAGTTCTTC	CASSQDPDSINEQFF
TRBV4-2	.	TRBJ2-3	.	TGTGCCAGCAGCCAAGTACGAGGAGATACGCAGTATTTT	CASSQVRGDTQYF
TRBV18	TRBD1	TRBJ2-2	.	TGTGCCAGCTCACCCCAGGGGGCGCCGGACACCGGGGAGCTGTTTTTT	CASSPQGAPDTGELFF
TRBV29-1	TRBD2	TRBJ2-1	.	TGCAGCGTTCGCCCAGCGGGAGGTACCTCCTACAATGAGCAGTTCTTC	CSVRPAGGTSYNEQFF
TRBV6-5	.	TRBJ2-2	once	TGTGCCAGCAGAGTAGGGGATGGTCGGGCCGGGGAGCTGTTTTTT	CASRVGDGRAGELFF
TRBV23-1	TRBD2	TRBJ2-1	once	TGCGCCAGCAGTCAAGAAGCGGGAGGCCACAATGAGCAGTTCTTC	CASSQEAGGHNEQFF
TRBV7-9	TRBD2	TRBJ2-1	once	TGTGCCAGCAGCTCATATAGCGGGAGGGCACGGAATGAGCAGTTCTTC	CASSSYSGRARNEQFF
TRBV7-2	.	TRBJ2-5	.	TGTGCCAGCAGCTTAGGGGGTGGGAGCCTTATACAAGAGACCCAGTACTTC	CASSLGGGSLIQETQYF
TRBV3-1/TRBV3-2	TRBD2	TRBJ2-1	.	TGTGCCAGCAGCCAAGGAGGCCCCGGAGCGGGGGCCTACAATGAGCAGTTCTTC	CASSQGGPGAGAYNEQFF
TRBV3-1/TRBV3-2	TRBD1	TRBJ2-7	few	TGTGCCAGCAGCCGACAGGGATACGAGCAGTACTTC	CASSRQGYEQYF
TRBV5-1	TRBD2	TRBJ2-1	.	TGCGCCAGCAGCTTGGGACTAGCTGCCTACAATGAGCAGTTCTTC	CASSLGLAAYNEQFF
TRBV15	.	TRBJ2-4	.	TGTGCCACCAGCAAAGACGCGGCATTCCTAGCCAAAAACATTCAGTACTTC	CATSKDAAFLAKNIQYF
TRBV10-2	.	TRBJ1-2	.	TGCGCCAGCAGTGAGTCGGGCAGGGTATACTATGGCTACACCTTC	CASSESGRVYYGYTF
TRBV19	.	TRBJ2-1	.	TGTGCCAGTAGTATAGATCTTGGTCTAGCTGGTGAGCAGTTCTTC	CASSIDLGLAGEQFF
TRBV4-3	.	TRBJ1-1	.	TGCGCCAGCAGCCAAGAGATGAGGAGCCGGTACACTGAAGCTTTCTTT	CASSQEMRSRYTEAFF
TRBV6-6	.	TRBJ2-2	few	TGTGCCAGCAGGGATCGGGTTACCGGGGAGCTGTTTTTT	CASRDRVTGELFF
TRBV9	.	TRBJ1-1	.	TGTGCCAGCAGCGTAGCTATTAACACTGAAGCTTTCTTT	CASSVAINTEAFF
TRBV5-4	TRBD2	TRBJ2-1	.	TGTGCCAGCAGCTTGGGGGGCTCTAGCGGTTCCTACAATGAGCAGTTCTTC	CASSLGGSSGSYNEQFF
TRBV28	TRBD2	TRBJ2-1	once	TGTGCCAGCACCTACGGGGGGGCCTACAATGAGCAGTTCTTC	CASTYGGAYNEQFF
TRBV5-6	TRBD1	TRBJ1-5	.	TGTGCCAGCTGTTTTGGGACAGGCAATCAGCCCCAGCATTTT	CASCFGTGNQPQHF
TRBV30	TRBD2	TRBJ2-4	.	TGTGCCTGGAGTGGTAGCGGGAGGGCCAAAGGAAACATTCAGTACTTC	CAWSGSGRAKGNIQYF
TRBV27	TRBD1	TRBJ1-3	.	TGTGCCAGCAGTCCACAGGGGGCCTCTGGAAACACCATATATTTT	CASSPQGASGNTIYF
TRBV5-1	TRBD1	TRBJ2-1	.	TGCGCCAGCAGCTCGGGACAGGGTAGTAATGAGCAGTTCTTC	CASSSGQGSNEQFF
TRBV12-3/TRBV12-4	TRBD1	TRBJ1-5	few	TGTGCCAGCAGTTTGACAGGGGGCCAGCCCCAGCATTTT	CASSLTGGQPQHF
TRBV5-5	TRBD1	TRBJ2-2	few	TGTGCCAGCACCCTTGGGACAGGGCCCACCGGGGAGCTGTTTTTT	CASTLGTGPTGELFF
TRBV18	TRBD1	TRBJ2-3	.	TGTGCCAGCTCGCCATTCGAGGGACAGGGGGCAACAGATACGCAGTATTTT	CASSPFEGQGATDTQYF
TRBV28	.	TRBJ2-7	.	TGTGCCAGCAGTTGGCCCAAAGACTGGGGGCATCACGAGCAGTACTTC	CASSWPKDWGHHEQYF
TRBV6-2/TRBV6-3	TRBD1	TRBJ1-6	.	TGTGCCAGCAGCCGCCCCCCAGGACAGGGGCGTTTGAATTCACCCCTCCACTTT	CASSRPPGQGRLNSPLHF
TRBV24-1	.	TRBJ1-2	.	TGTGCCACCAGTGATCCGGACAGTAACTATGGCTACACCTTC	CATSDPDSNYGYTF
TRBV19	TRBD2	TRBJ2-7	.	TGTGCCAGTAGTATACGGAGCGGGAGCTCCTACGAGCAGTACTTC	CASSIRSGSSYEQYF
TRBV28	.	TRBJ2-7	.	TGTGCCAGCGCCGGGGGTACCTACGAGCAGTACTTC	CASAGGTYEQYF
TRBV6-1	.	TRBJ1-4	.	TGTGCCAGCAGTGAATCGGGGGGCGAGACTAATGAAAAACTGTTTTTT	CASSESGGETNEKLFF